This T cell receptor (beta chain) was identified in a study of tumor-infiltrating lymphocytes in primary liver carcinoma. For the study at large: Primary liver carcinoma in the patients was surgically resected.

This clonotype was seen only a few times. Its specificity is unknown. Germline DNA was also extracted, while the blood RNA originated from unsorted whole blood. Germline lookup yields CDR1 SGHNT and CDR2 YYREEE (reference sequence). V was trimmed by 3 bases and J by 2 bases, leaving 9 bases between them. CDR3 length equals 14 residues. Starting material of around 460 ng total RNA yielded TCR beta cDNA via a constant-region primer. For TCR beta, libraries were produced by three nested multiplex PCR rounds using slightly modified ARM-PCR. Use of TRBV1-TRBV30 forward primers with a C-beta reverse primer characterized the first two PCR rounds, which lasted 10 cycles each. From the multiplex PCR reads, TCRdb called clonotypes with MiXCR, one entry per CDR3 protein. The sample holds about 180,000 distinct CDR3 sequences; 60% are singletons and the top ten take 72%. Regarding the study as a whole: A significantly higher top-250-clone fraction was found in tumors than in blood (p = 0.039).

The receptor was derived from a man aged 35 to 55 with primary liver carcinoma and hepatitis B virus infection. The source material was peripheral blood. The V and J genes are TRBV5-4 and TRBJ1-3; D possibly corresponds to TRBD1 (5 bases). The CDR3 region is CASSWKGTGNTIYF. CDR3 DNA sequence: TGTGCCAGCAGCTGGAAGGGGACTGGAAACACCATATATTTT. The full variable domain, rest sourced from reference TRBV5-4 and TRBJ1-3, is ETGVTQSPTHLIKTRGQQVTLRCSSQSGHNTVSWYQQALGQGPQFIFQYYREEENGRGNFPPRFSGLQFPNYSSELNVNALELDDSALYLCASSWKGTGNTIYFGEGSWLTVV.